These T cell receptor beta chains were read from a single sample in a study of shared clonotypes between healthy human individuals. The protocol was immunoSEQ multiplex PCR, while the TCRdb copy is restricted to in-frame clones and leaves out a portion. Of over a million clones in the sample, around 97% were seen once. Material for sequencing was naive CD4+ T cells sorted from blood. The receptors derive from a man aged 25-45 years in good health. The CDR3 runs from the conserved cysteine through the conserved F or W. D genes are given only for firm matches. Clone size is shown for a subset of rows, as once, few, many or a class of expanded clone.

D: -
V: TRBV2
size: -
J: TRBJ2-3
DNA: TGTGCCAGCACCCGGGACTCGTTGGATACGCAGTATTTT
CDR3: CASTRDSLDTQYF

D: -
V: TRBV5-6
size: -
J: TRBJ2-7
DNA: TGTGCCAGCAGCCTAACAACAACCTACGAGCAGTACTTC
CDR3: CASSLTTTYEQYF

D: -
V: TRBV5-4
size: -
J: TRBJ1-2
DNA: TGTGCCAGCAGCTTGGCTGGAGGGAACCTTGCTAACTATGGCTACACCTTC
CDR3: CASSLAGGNLANYGYTF

D: -
V: TRBV18
size: -
J: TRBJ2-7
DNA: TGTGCCAGCTCACCTCGGGGGGCGAGCTACGAGCAGTACTTC
CDR3: CASSPRGASYEQYF

D: TRBD2
V: TRBV7-9
size: -
J: TRBJ2-2
DNA: TGTGCCAGCAGCTTGAGAAGACTAGCGGGATTGGCCACCGGGGAGCTGTTTTTT
CDR3: CASSLRRLAGLATGELFF

D: -
V: TRBV7-2
size: -
J: TRBJ2-3
DNA: TGTGCCAGCAGCTTATTTCACGGGAGCCGATCGAGCTCAGATACGCAGTATTTT
CDR3: CASSLFHGSRSSSDTQYF

D: TRBD1
V: TRBV27
size: -
J: TRBJ2-3
DNA: TGTGCCAGCAGTTTGGGACAGGGTTCCACCGATACGCAGTATTTT
CDR3: CASSLGQGSTDTQYF

D: -
V: TRBV28
size: -
J: TRBJ1-5
DNA: TGTGCCAGCAGCCCACAGGGTCGGGTTTTTAACAATCAGCCCCAGCATTTT
CDR3: CASSPQGRVFNNQPQHF

D: -
V: TRBV28
size: -
J: TRBJ1-2
DNA: TGTGCCAGCAGTTTTCCCTCTAACTATGGCTACACCTTC
CDR3: CASSFPSNYGYTF

D: TRBD2
V: TRBV6-4
size: -
J: TRBJ2-2
DNA: TGTGCCAGCAGGCCGGGACTAGCGTCCGGGGAGCTGTTTTTT
CDR3: CASRPGLASGELFF

D: -
V: TRBV5-1
size: -
J: TRBJ2-5
DNA: TGCGCCAGCAGCTTGGGGGTCGGAGGGGAGACCCAGTACTTC
CDR3: CASSLGVGGETQYF

D: -
V: TRBV5-1
size: -
J: TRBJ1-1
DNA: TGCGCCAGCAGCTTCCTAGACACTGAAGCTTTCTTT
CDR3: CASSFLDTEAFF

D: -
V: TRBV5-1
size: -
J: TRBJ2-7
DNA: TGCGCCAGCAGCTTGCGGTCTTTTTTAGAGGGGGTGAGCTACGAGCAGTACTTC
CDR3: CASSLRSFLEGVSYEQYF

D: -
V: TRBV5-5
size: once
J: TRBJ2-7
DNA: TGTGCCAGCAGCTTGGCCACTGGGGCGGGCGAGCAGTACTTC
CDR3: CASSLATGAGEQYF

D: -
V: TRBV27
size: -
J: TRBJ2-7
DNA: TGTGCCAGCAGTTTATTGGGACTCCCAATCGACGAGCAGTACTTC
CDR3: CASSLLGLPIDEQYF

D: -
V: TRBV5-1
size: -
J: TRBJ2-2
DNA: TGCGCCAGCGTCTTGGTAGGACAAGGAGCCGGGGAGCTGTTTTTT
CDR3: CASVLVGQGAGELFF

D: -
V: TRBV18
size: -
J: TRBJ2-7
DNA: TGTGCCAGCTCACCAGGGGGGCCCTACGAGCAGTACTTC
CDR3: CASSPGGPYEQYF

D: -
V: TRBV6-5
size: -
J: TRBJ1-3
DNA: TGTGCCAGCAGTTATTCTACCGGATGGGCTGGAAACACCATATATTTT
CDR3: CASSYSTGWAGNTIYF

D: -
V: TRBV25-1
size: -
J: TRBJ2-1
DNA: TGTGCCAGCAGTGAATTAGACCATACAGGGAGTTCTGAGCAGTTCTTC
CDR3: CASSELDHTGSSEQFF

D: TRBD2
V: TRBV5-4
size: -
J: TRBJ2-7
DNA: TGTGCCAGCAGCTTGCTAGCGGGAGGGCCAAACGACGAGCAGTACTTC
CDR3: CASSLLAGGPNDEQYF

D: TRBD2
V: TRBV7-6
size: -
J: TRBJ2-4
DNA: TGTGCCAGCAGCTTATTTGGTCTTTCGGCGGGAGTAGCCAAAAACATTCAGTACTTC
CDR3: CASSLFGLSAGVAKNIQYF

D: TRBD1
V: TRBV29-1
size: -
J: TRBJ2-1
DNA: TGCAGCGTAGCCGGGACAGCCGAGCAGTTCTTC
CDR3: CSVAGTAEQFF

D: -
V: TRBV28
size: -
J: TRBJ1-5
DNA: TGTGCCAGCAGTTTAGGTTATGGCAATCAGCCCCAGCATTTT
CDR3: CASSLGYGNQPQHF

D: TRBD2
V: TRBV7-6
size: once
J: TRBJ2-2
DNA: TGTGCCAGCATCCCGGGACTAGACACCGGGGAGCTGTTTTTT
CDR3: CASIPGLDTGELFF

D: -
V: TRBV5-6
size: -
J: TRBJ2-5
DNA: TGTGCCAGCAGCTTGGAAAGGGGCACGCAAGAGACCCAGTACTTC
CDR3: CASSLERGTQETQYF

D: -
V: TRBV5-6
size: -
J: TRBJ2-1
DNA: TGTGCCAGCAGCCCGTCAACAGGCGGGCGGACTGAGCAGTTCTTC
CDR3: CASSPSTGGRTEQFF

D: -
V: TRBV7-9
size: -
J: TRBJ1-1
DNA: TGTGCCAGCAGCTCGCAAAGGGTCGCCGGAGCTTTCTTT
CDR3: CASSSQRVAGAFF

D: TRBD1
V: TRBV30
size: -
J: TRBJ1-5
DNA: TGTGCCTGCACCGGGACAGGGAGGACGAGCAATCAGCCCCAGCATTTT
CDR3: CACTGTGRTSNQPQHF

D: TRBD2
V: TRBV5-1
size: -
J: TRBJ2-1
DNA: TGCGCCAGCAGCTTGGTTCTAGCGGGAGCTGGAGTCTACAATGAGCAGTTCTTC
CDR3: CASSLVLAGAGVYNEQFF

D: -
V: TRBV6-1
size: -
J: TRBJ1-3
DNA: TGTGCCAGCAGGGAAAAGACAGTAACAATCTTCTCTGGAAACACCATATATTTT
CDR3: CASREKTVTIFSGNTIYF

D: -
V: TRBV5-1
size: -
J: TRBJ2-7
DNA: TGCGCCAGCAGCCTAAGGACGGGCTACGAGCAGTACTTC
CDR3: CASSLRTGYEQYF

D: -
V: TRBV5-1
size: -
J: TRBJ1-2
DNA: TGCGCCAGCAGCTTGTCGGGGGGCCGGAGCTATGGCTACACCTTC
CDR3: CASSLSGGRSYGYTF

D: -
V: TRBV4-3
size: -
J: TRBJ2-6
DNA: TGCGCCAGCAGTCCCCGTTGGGGGATGCGCCCAGCTGGGGCCAACGTCCTGACTTTC
CDR3: CASSPRWGMRPAGANVLTF

D: -
V: TRBV6-6
size: once
J: TRBJ1-3
DNA: TGTGCCAGCAGTCCCGGCGGGCCTGGAAACACCATATATTTT
CDR3: CASSPGGPGNTIYF

D: -
V: TRBV28
size: -
J: TRBJ2-1
DNA: TGTGCCAGCAGTCACAAGGCCTACAATGAGCAGTTCTTC
CDR3: CASSHKAYNEQFF

D: -
V: TRBV9
size: -
J: TRBJ2-1
DNA: TGTGCCAGCAGCGCGGACTACTACAATGAGCAGTTCTTC
CDR3: CASSADYYNEQFF

D: -
V: TRBV5-1
size: -
J: TRBJ1-1
DNA: TGCGCCAGCAGCTTGGTACTGGGATTAAACACTGAAGCTTTCTTT
CDR3: CASSLVLGLNTEAFF

D: -
V: TRBV7-8
size: -
J: TRBJ2-3
DNA: TGTGCCAGCAGCTTAGCGTCCGGAGGGAGGAGGACAGATACGCAGTATTTT
CDR3: CASSLASGGRRTDTQYF

D: -
V: TRBV7-2
size: -
J: TRBJ2-1
DNA: TGTGCCAGCAGCTCCCTTCTGGGGTACAATGAGCAGTTCTTC
CDR3: CASSSLLGYNEQFF

D: -
V: TRBV5-1
size: -
J: TRBJ2-2
DNA: TGCGCCAGCAGCCTGAAATCGAAGCGGTCAACCGGGGAGCTGTTTTTT
CDR3: CASSLKSKRSTGELFF

D: -
V: TRBV19
size: -
J: TRBJ2-2
DNA: TGTGCCAGTAGTACAGGTTACGGGGAGCTGTTTTTT
CDR3: CASSTGYGELFF

D: -
V: TRBV28
size: -
J: TRBJ2-7
DNA: TGTGCCAGCAGTTTATTGCTCTACGAGCAGTACTTC
CDR3: CASSLLLYEQYF

D: TRBD2
V: TRBV28
size: -
J: TRBJ2-7
DNA: TGTGCCAGCAGTTTAATGACTAGCGGACGGGAGTACTTC
CDR3: CASSLMTSGREYF

D: -
V: TRBV10-1
size: -
J: TRBJ2-7
DNA: TGCGCCAGCAGTTTTTCGGACGGCTACGAGCAGTACTTC
CDR3: CASSFSDGYEQYF

D: TRBD2
V: TRBV4-3
size: -
J: TRBJ2-1
DNA: TGCGCCAGCAGCCAAGTAGAGTGGGAGGGTGAGCAGTTCTTC
CDR3: CASSQVEWEGEQFF

D: TRBD2
V: TRBV10-1
size: -
J: TRBJ2-5
DNA: TGCGCCAGCAGTGACTCAGGACTAGCAGGAAGACAAGAGACCCAGTACTTC
CDR3: CASSDSGLAGRQETQYF

D: -
V: TRBV5-1
size: -
J: TRBJ1-1
DNA: TGCGCCAGCAGCCCGGGGCCGAACCAGAACACTGAAGCTTTCTTT
CDR3: CASSPGPNQNTEAFF

D: TRBD2
V: TRBV5-1
size: -
J: TRBJ2-2
DNA: TGCGCCAGCGGAGCGGGGCCTAACACCGGGGAGCTGTTTTTT
CDR3: CASGAGPNTGELFF